The 22 T cell receptor beta chains below come from one sample, sequenced in a study of T cell responses to AZD1222 COVID-19 vaccine. Repertoires were generated with immunoSEQ multiplex PCR, while TCRdb's copy carries only in-frame clones and drops some. The table includes over 110,000 clones, 80% to 95% detected once. Sequences were derived from peripheral blood, sampled on day 0 of AZD1222 vaccination. The receptors come from an adult in good health.

As concerns this clone: The limits of the CDR3 on the DNA are not certain, so only TCRdb's listed CDR3 is given. The chain uses TRBV12-3 or TRBV12-4 and TRBJ2-2. Including both end residues, the CDR3 is 13 amino acids long. CDR3 protein: CASSILGTGELFF.

The chain recombines TRBV9 with TRBJ2-3, with D maybe TRBD2 (7 bases). Germline loops: CDR1 SGDLS, CDR2 YYNGEE. The V and J ends lost 0 bases and 4 bases respectively, with 12 bases between them. The CDR3 covers 15 residues. CDR3 sequence reads: CASSVGGGRADTQYF. DNA of the CDR3: TGTGCCAGCAGCGTAGGAGGGGGGAGGGCAGATACGCAGTATTTT.

The rearrangement uses TRBV6-1 and TRBJ1-2, with D hard to call. The CDR3 spans 14 residues. Trimming took 2 bases from V and 1 from J, leaving 8 bases between them. CDR1 is MNHNS, CDR2 SASEGT, per germline. This chain's CDR3 is CASSEQVFNYGYTF. As DNA, the CDR3 is TGTGCCAGCAGTGAACAGGTTTTTAACTATGGCTACACCTTC.

The chain has TRBV19 and TRBJ1-5, with TRBD1 matching 9 bases. The trim removed 5 bases at V and 12 bases at J, leaving 32 bases unmatched. This CDR3 is 21 amino acids long. CDR1 and CDR2 (germline): LNHDA, SQIVND (reference sequence). The CDR3 bases are TGTGCCAGTAGTGACCCAGCCACGAGTATGTACCGGGACAGGGCTTCGAAGGACCAGCATTTT. This encodes CASSDPATSMYRDRASKDQHF.

This clone was detected only once. The V gene is TRBV4-1, the J gene TRBJ1-4; TRBD1 agrees at 10 bases. This CDR3 spans 17 amino acids. From germline, CDR1 is MGHRA and CDR2 YSYEKL. Trimming at V came to 3 bases and at J to 7 bases, leaving 11 bases not matched to a gene. The CDR3 DNA is TGCGCCAGCAGCCATACCGGGACAGGGGTATACAGTGAAAAACTGTTTTTT. Its translation is CASSHTGTGVYSEKLFF.

J is TRBJ1-4 and V is TRBV25-1; TRBD1 might be the D (5 bases). The germline CDR1 and CDR2 sequences are MGHDK and SYGVNS. This CDR3 contains 12 residues. V shed 5 bases and J shed 8 bases, with 9 bases lying between them. CDR3 DNA sequence: TGTGCCAGCAGTATAAGGGGAGAAAAACTGTTTTTT. Its protein product is CASSIRGEKLFF.

The genes are TRBV6-6 and TRBJ2-1; D not resolved. The CDR3 runs to 16 residues. Trimming took off 6 bases at V and 4 bases at J, with 19 bases between the two ends. Germline CDR1 and CDR2: MNHNY and SVGAGI (reference sequence). In DNA form, the CDR3 reads TGTGCCAGCAGGCCCATGGCCCTCACTGAGTACAATGAGCAGTTCTTC. Translated, it gives CASRPMALTEYNEQFF.

This sequence joins TRBV6-2 or TRBV6-3 and TRBJ2-1; D unclear. The V end lost 4 bases, the J end lost 0 bases, and 7 bases lay between the germline ends. The CDR3 covers 14 residues. CDR1 and CDR2 (germline): MNHEY, SVGEGT. CDR3 loop: CASSSQSSYNEQFF. The CDR3 DNA is TGTGCCAGCAGTTCCCAGAGCTCCTACAATGAGCAGTTCTTC.

The chain is built from TRBV6-6 and TRBJ1-6; D might be TRBD1 (5 bases). The CDR3 consists of 15 residues. Germline V gives CDR1 MNHNY, CDR2 SVGAGI (reference sequence). V was shortened by 2 bases and J by 8 bases, with 13 bases between the two germline ends. For the CDR3, the DNA is TGTGCCAGCAGTTACGTCACGGGGACTGATTCACCCCTCCACTTT. Protein product: CASSYVTGTDSPLHF.

The chain uses TRBV5-6 and TRBJ2-3; a possible D gene is TRBD2 (5 bases). The CDR3 is 16 amino acids. Per germline, CDR1 SGHDT and CDR2 YYEEEE. V lost 1 base and J lost 5, with 17 bases in between. The CDR3, as DNA: TGTGCCAGCAGCTTGAGGAGTCGGGGTTTCGGAGATACGCAGTATTTT. Amino acids: CASSLRSRGFGDTQYF.

The chain uses TRBV11-2 and TRBJ1-4; TRBD1 might be the D (5 bases). Germline V gene data show CDR1 as SGHAT and CDR2 as FQNNGV. V lost 1 base and J lost 8, with 5 bases in between. The CDR3 runs to 12 residues. This CDR3 reads CASSLGGEKLFF. The CDR3 DNA is TGTGCCAGCAGCTTAGGGGGCGAAAAACTGTTTTTT.

The CDR3: CASSQSRGGNEKLFF. Written as DNA, the CDR3 is TGCGCCAGCAGCCAATCAAGAGGGGGTAATGAAAAACTGTTTTTT. This chain connects TRBV5-1 to TRBJ1-4; possibly TRBD1 for D (6 bases). V was cut by 4 bases and J by 4 bases, with 14 bases left in between. The germline V gene encodes CDR1 SGHRS and CDR2 YFSETQ. This CDR3 has 15 amino acids.

The sample holds a few counts of this clone. The chain couples TRBV5-1 to TRBJ1-2; no reliable D call. Germline V gives CDR1 SGHRS, CDR2 YFSETQ. Trimming took off 4 bases at V and 0 bases at J, with 10 bases between the two ends. The CDR3 has 14 amino acids. The CDR3 sequence is CASSGTAANYGYTF. The CDR3 coding sequence is TGCGCCAGCAGCGGAACGGCCGCTAACTATGGCTACACCTTC. Based on the CDR3 plus reference TRBV5-1 and TRBJ1-2, the full variable domain is KAGVTQTPRYLIKTRGQQVTLSCSPISGHRSVSWYQQTPGQGLQFLFEYFSETQRNKGNFPGRFSGRQFSNSRSEMNVSTLELGDSALYLCASSGTAANYGYTFGSGTRLTVV.

This clone was recorded only once. The chain couples TRBV4-3 to TRBJ1-1, with D possibly TRBD1 on 5 matching bases. V lost 0 bases and J lost 4, with 15 bases in between. This CDR3 contains 16 residues. Germline V lookup: CDR1 LGHNA, CDR2 YSLEER. The CDR3 coding sequence is TGCGCCAGCAGCCAAGACGTATTTCAGGGAAGCACTGAAGCTTTCTTT. The encoded protein is CASSQDVFQGSTEAFF.

The rearrangement joins TRBV7-2 to TRBJ2-3; the D is unclear. Germline CDR1 reads SGHTA; CDR2 reads FQGNSA. The CDR3 has 12 amino acids. V was trimmed by 0 bases and J by 6 bases, leaving 4 bases between them. DNA for the CDR3: TGTGCCAGCAGCTTAGCTGTGGATACGCAGTATTTT. It translates to CASSLAVDTQYF.

The rearrangement joins TRBV9 to TRBJ1-6; 7 positions match TRBD1. The CDR3 has 14 residues. Germline CDR1 and CDR2: SGDLS and YYNGEE. The J segment lost 7 bases and the V segment lost 2 bases, leaving 3 bases of the junction unmatched. The CDR3 sequence: CASSVKGANSPLHF. Here the CDR3 DNA reads TGTGCCAGCAGCGTCAAGGGGGCAAATTCACCCCTCCACTTT.

J is TRBJ2-1 and V is TRBV30; possible D gene TRBD2, 5 bases. V was trimmed by 4 bases and J by 7 bases, leaving 14 bases between them. Looked up from germline, CDR1 is GTSNPN and CDR2 is SVGIG (reference sequence). This CDR3 comprises 13 residues. CDR3 in amino acids: CAWTEDHRNEQFF. The CDR3 DNA is TGTGCCTGGACGGAGGACCACCGGAATGAGCAGTTCTTC.

The sample holds a few counts of this clone. This chain uses TRBV27 with TRBJ2-7; 7 bases line up with TRBD2. The V and J ends lost 3 bases and 3 bases, in that order; junction bases with no gene match: 8. The CDR3 consists of 15 residues. From germline, CDR1 is MNHEY and CDR2 SMNVEV (reference sequence). The CDR3 here is CASSFAAGVDYEQYF. CDR3 coding DNA: TGTGCCAGCAGTTTTGCTGCGGGAGTAGACTACGAGCAGTACTTC.

This chain joins TRBV29-1 and TRBJ1-1, with D tentatively TRBD1 (6 bases). Germline CDR1 is SQVTM and CDR2 is ANQGSEA. The CDR3 length is 13 residues. V shed 3 bases and J shed 3 bases, with 11 bases lying between them. As DNA, the CDR3 is TGCAGCGTTGAGACCGCAGGGGACACTGAAGCTTTCTTT. This codes for CSVETAGDTEAFF. The complete variable domain, with remaining parts taken from reference TRBV29-1 and TRBJ1-1, reads SAVISQKPSRDICQRGTSLTIQCQVDSQVTMMFWYRQQPGQSLTLIATANQGSEATYESGFVIDKFPISRPNLTFSTLTVSNMSPEDSSIYLCSVETAGDTEAFFGQGTRLTVV.

The chain combines TRBV19 with TRBJ1-5; no clear D gene. The germline V gene has CDR1 LNHDA and CDR2 SQIVND (reference sequence). V lost 0 bases and J lost 1, with 10 bases in between. This CDR3 region has 16 residues. The CDR3, as DNA: TGTGCCAGTAGTATAGATCTGGAGGGCAGCAATCAGCCCCAGCATTTT. Residues: CASSIDLEGSNQPQHF.

The chain has TRBV19 and TRBJ1-4; D gene ambiguous. Deletions cut 3 bases from V and 8 bases from J, with 7 bases between. The CDR3 loop spans 12 amino acids. Germline CDR1 reads LNHDA; CDR2 reads SQIVND (reference sequence). CDR3 sequence: CASSMVTEKLFF. The CDR3 nucleotides are TGTGCCAGTAGTATGGTAACCGAAAAACTGTTTTTT.

The chain links TRBV4-2 to TRBJ1-1; D unresolved. The CDR3 spans 13 residues. V lost 3 bases and J lost 1, with 6 bases in between. CDR1 and CDR2 (germline): LGHNA, YNFKEQ. The CDR3 region is CASSQQENTEAFF. The CDR3 nucleotides are TGTGCCAGCAGCCAGCAGGAGAACACTGAAGCTTTCTTT.